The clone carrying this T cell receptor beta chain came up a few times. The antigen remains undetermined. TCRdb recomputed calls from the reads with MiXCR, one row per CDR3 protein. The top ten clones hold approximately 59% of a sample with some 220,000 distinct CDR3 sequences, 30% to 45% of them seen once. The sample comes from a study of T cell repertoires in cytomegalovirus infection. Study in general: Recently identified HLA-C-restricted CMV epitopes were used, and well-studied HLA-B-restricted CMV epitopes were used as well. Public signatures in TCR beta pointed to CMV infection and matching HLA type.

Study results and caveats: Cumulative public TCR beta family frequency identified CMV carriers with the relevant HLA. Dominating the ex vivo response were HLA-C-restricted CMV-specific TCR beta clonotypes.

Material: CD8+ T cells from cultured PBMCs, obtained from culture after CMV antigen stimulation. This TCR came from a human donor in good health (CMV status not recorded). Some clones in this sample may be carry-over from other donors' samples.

CDR3 coding DNA: TGTGCCAGCATCTCCGGGACAGGGGGCGCCGGGGGTTTCACTGAAGCTTTCTTT. Its protein product is CASISGTGGAGGFTEAFF. V usage is TRBV27 and J usage is TRBJ1-1; TRBD1 agrees at 12 bases. The V gene's germline CDR1 is MNHEY and CDR2 SMNVEV (reference sequence). V lost 7 bases to trimming and J lost 4 bases; unmatched junction nucleotides: 16. CDR3 length equals 18 residues.